This T cell receptor beta chain was captured by sequencing in a study of regulatory T cells in long-lasting Graves disease. Germline V CDR1 and CDR2: MDHEN, SYDVKM. This CDR3 spans 15 amino acids. The V gene end was trimmed by 1 base and the J gene end by 4 bases; junction bases not matched to a gene: 4. Study-level results: Reduced TCR diversity was observed in persistent Graves' patients versus newly diagnosed patients.

This sample's time point: persistent/refractory GD, antithyroid drugs over 5 years with positive TRAb. PBMC RNA served as the TCR library source. For this clonotype: The antigen remains undetermined.

Building the TCR beta libraries relied on iRepertoire HTBI primers, and CDR3 regions underwent Arm-PCR. Using its own MiXCR run on the multiplex PCR reads, TCRdb lists one record per CDR3 protein. This sample has around 400,000 distinct CDR3 sequences, with around 23% found just once. The receptor comes from a female donor with Graves disease. The sequenced sample was peripheral blood mononuclear cells (PBMCs), obtained when the disease was refractory, from a patient treated with antithyroid drugs. The rearrangement uses TRBV28 and TRBJ1-5; 7 positions agree with TRBD1. CDR3 in DNA: TGTGCCAGCAGTTTATTCGAGGGGGCGAATCAGCCCCAGCATTTT. Its translation: CASSLFEGANQPQHF. Full variable domain (outside the CDR3, taken from reference TRBV28 and TRBJ1-5): DVKVTQSSRYLVKRTGEKVFLECVQDMDHENMFWYRQDPGLGLRLIYFSYDVKMKEKGDIPEGYSVSREKKERFSLILESASTNQTSMYLCASSLFEGANQPQHFGDGTRLSIL.